The sequence of this T cell receptor beta chain was determined in a study of beta chain features in type 1 diabetes. Study-level findings and limits: Shorter TCRB CDR3s, moderately but significantly so, were found in Type 1 diabetes patients in all four CD4+ subsets.

The sequenced template was cDNA made from the entire isolated RNA. The method was immunoSEQ multiplex PCR; TCRdb's version includes in-frame clones alone and lacks a portion of them. The top ten hold approximately 0.039% of the sample, which has hundreds of thousands of clones, about 14% seen once. This clone was observed a handful of times. Antigen unknown. CDR1 is SNHLY, CDR2 FYNNEI, per germline. CDR3 length: 14 amino acids. V was clipped by 7 bases and J by 6 bases, with 15 bases between them. The TCR was taken from a man aged 18 to 30 with type 1 diabetes. The rearrangement joins TRBV2 to TRBJ2-2, with a possible D match to TRBD2 (6 bases). The material sequenced was naive CD4+ T cells from blood. In nucleotides, the CDR3 is TGTGCCAGCACAGGGACTCCCGGGCCCGGGGAGCTGTTTTTT. Encoded protein: CASTGTPGPGELFF. The complete variable domain, with remaining parts taken from reference TRBV2 and TRBJ2-2, reads EPEVTQTPSHQVTQMGQEVILRCVPISNHLYFYWYRQILGQKVEFLVSFYNNEISEKSEIFDDQFSVERPDGSNFTLKIRSTKLEDSAMYFCASTGTPGPGELFFGEGSRLTVL.